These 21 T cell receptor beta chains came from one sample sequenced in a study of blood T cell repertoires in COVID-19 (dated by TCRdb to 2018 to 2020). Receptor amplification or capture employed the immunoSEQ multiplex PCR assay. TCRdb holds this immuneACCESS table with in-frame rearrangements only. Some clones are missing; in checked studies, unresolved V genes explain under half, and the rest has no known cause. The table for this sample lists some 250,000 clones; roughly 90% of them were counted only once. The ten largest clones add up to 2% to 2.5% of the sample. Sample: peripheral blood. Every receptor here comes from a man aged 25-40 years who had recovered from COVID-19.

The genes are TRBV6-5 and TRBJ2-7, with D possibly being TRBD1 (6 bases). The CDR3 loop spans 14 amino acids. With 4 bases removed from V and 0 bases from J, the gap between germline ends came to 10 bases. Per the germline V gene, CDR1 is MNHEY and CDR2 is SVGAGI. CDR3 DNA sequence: TGTGCCAGCAGTTCAACAGGGCTCTCCTACGAGCAGTACTTC. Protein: CASSSTGLSYEQYF.

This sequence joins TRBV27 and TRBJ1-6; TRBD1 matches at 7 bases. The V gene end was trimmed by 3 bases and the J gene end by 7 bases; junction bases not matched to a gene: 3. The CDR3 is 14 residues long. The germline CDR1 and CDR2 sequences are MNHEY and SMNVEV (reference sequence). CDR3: CASSFGTVNSPLHF. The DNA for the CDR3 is TGTGCCAGCAGTTTTGGGACAGTGAATTCACCCCTCCACTTT.

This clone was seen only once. The CDR3 here is CASSEFIDTQYF. The DNA of the CDR3 is TGTGCCAGCAGTGAATTTATAGATACGCAGTATTTT. The chain has TRBV6-1 and TRBJ2-3; unclear D gene. CDR3 length: 12 amino acids. V shed 2 bases and J shed 5 bases, with 5 bases lying between them. The germline gives CDR1 MNHNS, CDR2 SASEGT.

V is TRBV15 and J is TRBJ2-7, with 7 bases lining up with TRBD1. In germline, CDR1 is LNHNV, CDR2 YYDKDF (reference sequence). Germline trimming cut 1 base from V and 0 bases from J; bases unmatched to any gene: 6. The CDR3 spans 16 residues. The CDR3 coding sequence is TGTGCCACCAGCAGAGGACAGGGTTTTGACTCCTACGAGCAGTACTTC. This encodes CATSRGQGFDSYEQYF.

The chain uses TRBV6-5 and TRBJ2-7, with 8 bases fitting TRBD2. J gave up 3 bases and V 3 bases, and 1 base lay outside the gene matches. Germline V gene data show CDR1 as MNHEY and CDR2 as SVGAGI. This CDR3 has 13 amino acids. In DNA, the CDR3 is TGTGCCAGCAGTTATACTAGCGGCTACGAGCAGTACTTC. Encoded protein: CASSYTSGYEQYF.

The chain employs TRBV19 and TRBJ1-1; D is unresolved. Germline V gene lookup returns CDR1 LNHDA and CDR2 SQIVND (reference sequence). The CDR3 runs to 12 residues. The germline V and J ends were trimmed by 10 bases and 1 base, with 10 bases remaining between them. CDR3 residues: CATNPGNTEAFF. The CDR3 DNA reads TGTGCCACTAATCCGGGGAACACTGAAGCTTTCTTT.

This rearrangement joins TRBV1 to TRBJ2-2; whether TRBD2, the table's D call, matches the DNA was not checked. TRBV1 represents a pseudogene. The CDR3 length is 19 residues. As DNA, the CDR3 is TGCACCAGCAGCCAAGAGTGCCTAGCGGGGGGGCCAGGCACCGGGGAGCTGTTTTTT. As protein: CTSSQECLAGGPGTGELFF.

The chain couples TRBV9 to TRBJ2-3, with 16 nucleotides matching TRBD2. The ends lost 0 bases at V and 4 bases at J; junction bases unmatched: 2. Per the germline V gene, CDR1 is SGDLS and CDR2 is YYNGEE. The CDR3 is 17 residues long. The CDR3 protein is CASSVEGTSGGADTQYF. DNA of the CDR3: TGTGCCAGCAGCGTAGAGGGGACTAGCGGGGGGGCAGATACGCAGTATTTT.

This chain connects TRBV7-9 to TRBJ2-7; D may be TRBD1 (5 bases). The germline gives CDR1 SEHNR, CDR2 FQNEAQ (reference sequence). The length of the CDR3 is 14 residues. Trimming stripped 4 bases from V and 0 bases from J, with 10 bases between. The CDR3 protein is CASSSRQSSYEQYF. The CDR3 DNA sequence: TGTGCCAGCAGCTCCAGACAGAGCTCCTACGAGCAGTACTTC. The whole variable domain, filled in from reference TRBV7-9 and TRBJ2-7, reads DTGVSQNPRHKITKRGQNVTFRCDPISEHNRLYWYRQTLGQGPEFLTYFQNEAQLEKSRLLSDRFSAERPKGSFSTLEIQRTEQGDSAMYLCASSSRQSSYEQYFGPGTRLTVT.

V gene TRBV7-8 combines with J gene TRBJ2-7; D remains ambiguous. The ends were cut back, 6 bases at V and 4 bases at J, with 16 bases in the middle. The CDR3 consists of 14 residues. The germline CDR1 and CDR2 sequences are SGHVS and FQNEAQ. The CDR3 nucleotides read TGTGCCAGCAGAACCTCCGCGGAGAGGTACGAGCAGTACTTC. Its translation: CASRTSAERYEQYF. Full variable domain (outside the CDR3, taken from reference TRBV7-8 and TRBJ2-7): GAGVSQSPRYKVAKRGQDVALRCDPISGHVSLFWYQQALGQGPEFLTYFQNEAQLDKSGLPSDRFFAERPEGSVSTLKIQRTQQEDSAVYLCASRTSAERYEQYFGPGTRLTVT.

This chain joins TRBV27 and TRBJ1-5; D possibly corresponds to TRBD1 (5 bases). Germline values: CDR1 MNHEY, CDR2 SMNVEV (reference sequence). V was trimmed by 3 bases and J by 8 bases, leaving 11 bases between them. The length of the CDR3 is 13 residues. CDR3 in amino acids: CASSFEPREPQHF. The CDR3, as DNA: TGTGCCAGCAGTTTCGAGCCCAGGGAGCCCCAGCATTTT.

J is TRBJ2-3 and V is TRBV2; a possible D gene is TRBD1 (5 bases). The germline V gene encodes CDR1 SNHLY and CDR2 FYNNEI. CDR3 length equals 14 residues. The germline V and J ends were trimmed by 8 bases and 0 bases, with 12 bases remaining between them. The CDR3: CASRTQSSTDTQYF. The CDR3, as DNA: TGTGCCAGCCGGACACAATCCAGCACAGATACGCAGTATTTT.

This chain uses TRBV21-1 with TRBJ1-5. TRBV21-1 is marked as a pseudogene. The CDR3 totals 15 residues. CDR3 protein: CASSKGISEGQPQHF. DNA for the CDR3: TGTGCCAGCAGCAAAGGGATCTCGGAGGGTCAGCCCCAGCATTTT.

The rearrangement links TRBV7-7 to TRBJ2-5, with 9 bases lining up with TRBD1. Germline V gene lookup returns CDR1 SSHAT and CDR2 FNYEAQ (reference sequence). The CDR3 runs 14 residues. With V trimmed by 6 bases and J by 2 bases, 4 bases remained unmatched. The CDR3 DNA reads TGTGCCAGCAGTAGGACAGGGGCGCAAGAGACCCAGTACTTC. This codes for CASSRTGAQETQYF.

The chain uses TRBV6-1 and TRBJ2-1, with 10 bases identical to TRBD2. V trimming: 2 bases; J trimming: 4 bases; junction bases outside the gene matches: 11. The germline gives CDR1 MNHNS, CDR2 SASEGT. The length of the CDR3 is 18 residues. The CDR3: CASSESGGALRPYNEQFF. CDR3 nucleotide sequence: TGTGCCAGCAGTGAAAGCGGGGGGGCCTTAAGGCCTTACAATGAGCAGTTCTTC.

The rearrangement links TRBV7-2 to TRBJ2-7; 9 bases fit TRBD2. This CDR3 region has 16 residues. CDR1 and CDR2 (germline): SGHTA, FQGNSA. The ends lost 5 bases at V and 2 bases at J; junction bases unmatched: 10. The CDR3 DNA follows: TGTGCCAGCAGCCTTACCCTTGGCGGGGGGGCCTACGAGCAGTACTTC. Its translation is CASSLTLGGGAYEQYF.

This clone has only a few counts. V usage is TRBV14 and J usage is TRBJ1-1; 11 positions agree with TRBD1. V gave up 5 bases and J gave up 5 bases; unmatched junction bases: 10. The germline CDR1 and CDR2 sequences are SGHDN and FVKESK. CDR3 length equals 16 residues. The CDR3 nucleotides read TGTGCCAGCAGCTCCGGACAGGGGGCTGGAGAAACTGAAGCTTTCTTT. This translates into CASSSGQGAGETEAFF.

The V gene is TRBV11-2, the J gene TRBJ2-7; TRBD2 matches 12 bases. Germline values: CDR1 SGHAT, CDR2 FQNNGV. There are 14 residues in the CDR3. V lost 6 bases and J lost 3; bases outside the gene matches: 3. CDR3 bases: TGTGCCAGCAGGTGGACTAGCGGGGTCTACGAGCAGTACTTC. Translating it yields CASRWTSGVYEQYF.

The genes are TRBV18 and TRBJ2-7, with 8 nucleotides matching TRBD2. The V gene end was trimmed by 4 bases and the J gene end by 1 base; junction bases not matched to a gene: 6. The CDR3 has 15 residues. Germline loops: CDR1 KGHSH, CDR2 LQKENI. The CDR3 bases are TGTGCCAGCTCACGTAGCGGGACATCGTCCTACGAGCAGTACTTC. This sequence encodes CASSRSGTSSYEQYF. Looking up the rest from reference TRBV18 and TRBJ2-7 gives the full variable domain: NAGVMQNPRHLVRRRGQEARLRCSPMKGHSHVYWYRQLPEEGLKFMVYLQKENIIDESGMPKERFSAEFPKEGPSILRIQQVVRGDSAAYFCASSRSGTSSYEQYFGPGTRLTVT.

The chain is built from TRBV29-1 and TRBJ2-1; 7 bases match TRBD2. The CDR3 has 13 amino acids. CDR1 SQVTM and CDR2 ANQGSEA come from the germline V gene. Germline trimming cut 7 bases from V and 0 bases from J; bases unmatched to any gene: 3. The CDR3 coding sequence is TGCAGCGGGGAGCGGGGCTCCTACAATGAGCAGTTCTTC. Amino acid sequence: CSGERGSYNEQFF.

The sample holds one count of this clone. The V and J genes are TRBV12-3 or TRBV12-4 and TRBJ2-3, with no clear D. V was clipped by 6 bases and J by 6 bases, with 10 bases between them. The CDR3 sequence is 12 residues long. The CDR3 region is CASSLEFDTQYF. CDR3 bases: TGTGCCAGCAGCCTCGAGTTTGATACGCAGTATTTT.